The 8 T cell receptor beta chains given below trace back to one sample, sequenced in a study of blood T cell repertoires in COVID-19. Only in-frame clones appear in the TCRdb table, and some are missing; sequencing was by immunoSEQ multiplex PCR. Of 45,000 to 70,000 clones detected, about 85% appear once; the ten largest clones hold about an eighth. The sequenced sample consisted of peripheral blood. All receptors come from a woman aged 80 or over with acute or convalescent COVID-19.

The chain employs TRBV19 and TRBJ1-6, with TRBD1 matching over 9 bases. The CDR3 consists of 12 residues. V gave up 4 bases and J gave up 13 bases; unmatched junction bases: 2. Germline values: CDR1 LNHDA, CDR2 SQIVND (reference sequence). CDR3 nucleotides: TGTGCCAGTAGTACGGGACAGGGCCCCCTCCACTTT. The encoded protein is CASSTGQGPLHF.

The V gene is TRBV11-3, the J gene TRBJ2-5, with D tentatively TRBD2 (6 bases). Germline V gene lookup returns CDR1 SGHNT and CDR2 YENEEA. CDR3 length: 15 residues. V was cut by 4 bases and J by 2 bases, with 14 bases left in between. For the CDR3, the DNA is TGTGCCAGCAGCTCCGGAGGAGGGTGGCAAGAGACCCAGTACTTC. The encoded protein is CASSSGGGWQETQYF.

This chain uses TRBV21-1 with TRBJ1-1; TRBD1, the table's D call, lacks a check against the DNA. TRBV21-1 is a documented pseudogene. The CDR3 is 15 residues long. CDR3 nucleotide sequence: TGTGCCAGCAGCAAAGTAGAGGACAGAAACACTGAAGCTTTCTTT. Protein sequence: CASSKVEDRNTEAFF.

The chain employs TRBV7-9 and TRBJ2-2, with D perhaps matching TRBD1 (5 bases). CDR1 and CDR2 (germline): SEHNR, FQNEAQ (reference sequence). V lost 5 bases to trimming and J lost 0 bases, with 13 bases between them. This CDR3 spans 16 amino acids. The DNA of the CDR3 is TGTGCCAGCAGCCGCCAGACAGCCGCGAACACCGGGGAGCTGTTTTTT. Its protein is CASSRQTAANTGELFF.

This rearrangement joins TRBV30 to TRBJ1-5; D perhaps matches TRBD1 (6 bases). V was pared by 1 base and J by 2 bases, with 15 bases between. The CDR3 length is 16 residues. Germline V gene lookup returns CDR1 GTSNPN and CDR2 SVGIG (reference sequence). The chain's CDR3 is CAWSEGGGGGNQPQHF. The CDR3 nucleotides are TGTGCCTGGAGTGAGGGAGGGGGGGGCGGCAATCAGCCCCAGCATTTT.

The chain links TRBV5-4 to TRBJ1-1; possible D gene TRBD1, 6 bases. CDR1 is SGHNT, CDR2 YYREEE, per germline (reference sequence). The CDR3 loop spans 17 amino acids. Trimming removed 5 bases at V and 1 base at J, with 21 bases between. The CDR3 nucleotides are TGTGCCAGCAGTCAGGCCCTAAATAGCAGGGGGAACACTGAAGCTTTCTTT. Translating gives CASSQALNSRGNTEAFF.

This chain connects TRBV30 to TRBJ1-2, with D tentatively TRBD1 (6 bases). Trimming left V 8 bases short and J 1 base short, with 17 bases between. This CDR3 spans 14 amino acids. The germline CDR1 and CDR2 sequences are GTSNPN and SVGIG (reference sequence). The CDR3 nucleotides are TGTGCCCACGGGACACAGCGGAATAACTATGGCTACACCTTC. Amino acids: CAHGTQRNNYGYTF.

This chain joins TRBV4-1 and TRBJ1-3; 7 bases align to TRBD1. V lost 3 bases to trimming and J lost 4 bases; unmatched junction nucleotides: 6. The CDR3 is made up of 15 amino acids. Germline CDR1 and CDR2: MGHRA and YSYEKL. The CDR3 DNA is TGCGCCAGCAGCCACGAAAGGACAGGAGGAAACACCATATATTTT. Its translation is CASSHERTGGNTIYF.